This is a list of T cell receptor beta chains from one sample in a study of T cell repertoires in cytomegalovirus infection. TCRdb fed the reads into MiXCR, producing one record per CDR3 protein. The sample lists roughly 130,000 distinct CDR3 sequences, almost 9% occurring once. Sequencing was done on a sample of PBMCs. Every receptor here comes from a human donor in good health (CMV status not recorded). Some clones in this sample may be carry-over from other donors' samples. The CDR3 runs from the conserved cysteine through the conserved F or W. The order of the fields is J gene, D gene, clone size, V gene, CDR3 protein, CDR3 DNA. A D gene is named only where the DNA matches it firmly. Only some rows state a clone size, as once, few, many or a class for expanded clones.

j_call: TRBJ2-1; d_call: TRBD1; clone_size: once; v_call: TRBV5-1; cdr3_aa: CASSGGQGTYNEQFF; cdr3_nt: TGCGCCAGCAGCGGCGGACAGGGGACCTACAATGAGCAGTTCTTC
j_call: TRBJ2-7; d_call: .; clone_size: many; v_call: TRBV28; cdr3_aa: CASSLTVLPYEQYF; cdr3_nt: TGTGCCAGCAGTTTGACGGTGTTGCCCTACGAGCAGTACTTC
j_call: TRBJ2-5; d_call: TRBD1; clone_size: few; v_call: TRBV7-7; cdr3_aa: CASSTLTGVETQYF; cdr3_nt: TGTGCCAGCAGCACCCTTACAGGGGTCGAGACCCAGTACTTC
j_call: TRBJ2-7; d_call: .; clone_size: many; v_call: TRBV5-1; cdr3_aa: CASSLVQMSSYEQYF; cdr3_nt: TGCGCCAGCAGCTTGGTACAAATGAGCTCCTACGAGCAGTACTTC
j_call: TRBJ1-3; d_call: TRBD1; clone_size: .; v_call: TRBV20-1; cdr3_aa: CSVSGGQLSGNTIYF; cdr3_nt: TGCAGTGTCTCGGGGGGACAGCTCTCTGGAAACACCATATATTTT
j_call: TRBJ2-5; d_call: TRBD2; clone_size: few; v_call: TRBV20-1; cdr3_aa: CSARDSGLAGEETQYF; cdr3_nt: TGCAGTGCTAGAGATTCCGGACTAGCGGGGGAAGAGACCCAGTACTTC
j_call: TRBJ1-5; d_call: .; clone_size: many; v_call: TRBV12-3/TRBV12-4; cdr3_aa: CASSPVSGRGNQPQHF; cdr3_nt: TGTGCCAGCAGTCCCGTTTCAGGTAGGGGCAATCAGCCCCAGCATTTT
j_call: TRBJ1-6; d_call: .; clone_size: many; v_call: TRBV9; cdr3_aa: CASSDKSSPGNSPLHF; cdr3_nt: TGTGCCAGCAGCGATAAGTCCTCTCCGGGTAATTCACCCCTCCACTTT
j_call: TRBJ1-5; d_call: TRBD1; clone_size: many; v_call: TRBV29-1; cdr3_aa: CSVQQGYGNQPQHF; cdr3_nt: TGCAGCGTTCAACAGGGGTATGGCAATCAGCCCCAGCATTTT
j_call: TRBJ2-5; d_call: TRBD1; clone_size: many; v_call: TRBV12-3/TRBV12-4; cdr3_aa: CASSFGDRSKETQYF; cdr3_nt: TGTGCCAGCAGTTTCGGGGACAGGTCGAAAGAGACCCAGTACTTC
j_call: TRBJ1-1; d_call: TRBD1; clone_size: many; v_call: TRBV2; cdr3_aa: CASDGDRLGVEAFF; cdr3_nt: TGTGCCAGCGATGGGGACAGATTAGGAGTAGAAGCTTTCTTT
j_call: TRBJ2-3; d_call: .; clone_size: .; v_call: TRBV29-1; cdr3_aa: CSVARDSFSTDTQYF; cdr3_nt: TGCAGCGTCGCCCGGGACTCCTTTAGCACAGATACGCAGTATTTT
j_call: TRBJ2-2; d_call: TRBD1; clone_size: few; v_call: TRBV5-4; cdr3_aa: CASSYETGRTGELFF; cdr3_nt: TGTGCCAGCAGCTATGAGACAGGGCGCACCGGGGAGCTGTTTTTT
j_call: TRBJ1-4; d_call: TRBD1; clone_size: many; v_call: TRBV6-6; cdr3_aa: CASWTGLNEKLFF; cdr3_nt: TGTGCCAGCTGGACAGGGTTGAATGAAAAACTGTTTTTT
j_call: TRBJ1-5; d_call: TRBD1; clone_size: few; v_call: TRBV20-1; cdr3_aa: CSARDRGVQPQHF; cdr3_nt: TGCAGTGCTAGGGACAGGGGAGTCCAGCCCCAGCATTTT
j_call: TRBJ1-4; d_call: TRBD1; clone_size: .; v_call: TRBV7-9; cdr3_aa: CASSPGQGNNEKLFF; cdr3_nt: TGTGCCAGCAGCCCCGGACAGGGGAATAATGAAAAACTGTTTTTT
j_call: TRBJ2-3; d_call: .; clone_size: .; v_call: TRBV5-6; cdr3_aa: CASSFGRGTTVTQYF; cdr3_nt: TGTGCCAGCAGCTTCGGCAGGGGAACAACCGTGACGCAGTATTTT
j_call: TRBJ1-1; d_call: TRBD1; clone_size: many; v_call: TRBV2; cdr3_aa: CASRITGVGAFF; cdr3_nt: TGTGCCAGCAGGATTACAGGGGTTGGAGCTTTCTTT
j_call: TRBJ2-3; d_call: .; clone_size: many; v_call: TRBV24-1; cdr3_aa: CATSDWGGTDTQYF; cdr3_nt: TGTGCCACCAGTGATTGGGGGGGCACAGATACGCAGTATTTT
j_call: TRBJ1-1; d_call: .; clone_size: many; v_call: TRBV7-8; cdr3_aa: CASSLVFREVTEAFF; cdr3_nt: TGTGCCAGCAGCTTGGTCTTCAGGGAGGTCACTGAAGCTTTCTTT
j_call: TRBJ2-5; d_call: .; clone_size: few; v_call: TRBV20-1; cdr3_aa: CRPNNGVKTQYF; cdr3_nt: TGCAGGCCCAACAACGGAGTAAAGACCCAGTACTTC
j_call: TRBJ2-4; d_call: TRBD1; clone_size: many; v_call: TRBV4-1; cdr3_aa: CASNQPTGAKNIQYF; cdr3_nt: TGCGCCAGCAACCAACCGACAGGGGCTAAAAACATTCAGTACTTC
j_call: TRBJ2-2; d_call: .; clone_size: many; v_call: TRBV5-4; cdr3_aa: CASSLMFQLELFF; cdr3_nt: TGTGCCAGCAGCTTAATGTTCCAGCTAGAGCTGTTTTTT
j_call: TRBJ1-1; d_call: TRBD1; clone_size: many; v_call: TRBV20-1; cdr3_aa: CSARPRNHRGTEAFF; cdr3_nt: TGCAGTGCTAGACCCCGGAACCACAGGGGAACTGAAGCTTTCTTT
j_call: TRBJ1-2; d_call: TRBD1; clone_size: many; v_call: TRBV12-3/TRBV12-4; cdr3_aa: CASSLGRGNGYTF; cdr3_nt: TGTGCCAGCAGTTTGGGCAGGGGGAACGGCTACACCTTC
j_call: TRBJ1-2; d_call: TRBD1; clone_size: many; v_call: TRBV6-5; cdr3_aa: CASNRIGPGTGTGYTF; cdr3_nt: TGTGCCAGCAACAGAATAGGACCCGGGACAGGAACTGGCTACACCTTC
j_call: TRBJ2-7; d_call: .; clone_size: many; v_call: TRBV7-2; cdr3_aa: CASSRPAGEQYF; cdr3_nt: TGTGCCAGCAGTCGACCCGCGGGGGAGCAGTACTTC
j_call: TRBJ2-5; d_call: TRBD2; clone_size: .; v_call: TRBV5-1; cdr3_aa: CASKTSGGAEETQYF; cdr3_nt: TGCGCCAGCAAGACTAGCGGGGGGGCTGAAGAGACCCAGTACTTC
j_call: TRBJ1-1; d_call: .; clone_size: few; v_call: TRBV7-3; cdr3_aa: CASSSQGGSTEAFF; cdr3_nt: TGTGCCAGCAGCTCACAGGGTGGAAGCACTGAAGCTTTCTTT
j_call: TRBJ1-2; d_call: TRBD1; clone_size: many; v_call: TRBV12-5; cdr3_aa: CASGLDEDRGDLWDYGYTF; cdr3_nt: TGTGCTAGTGGTTTGGACGAGGACAGGGGAGACCTTTGGGACTATGGCTACACCTTC
j_call: TRBJ2-3; d_call: .; clone_size: many; v_call: TRBV7-2; cdr3_aa: CASSLERPGWGDTQYF; cdr3_nt: TGTGCCAGCAGCTTAGAGCGGCCTGGGTGGGGAGATACGCAGTATTTT
j_call: TRBJ1-1; d_call: .; clone_size: many; v_call: TRBV28; cdr3_aa: CASSFGVSTEAFF; cdr3_nt: TGTGCCAGCAGTTTTGGAGTAAGCACTGAAGCTTTCTTT
j_call: TRBJ1-3; d_call: TRBD1; clone_size: many; v_call: TRBV7-2; cdr3_aa: CASSPRGPSGNTIYF; cdr3_nt: TGTGCCAGCAGCCCCAGGGGGCCTTCTGGAAACACCATATATTTT
j_call: TRBJ1-1; d_call: TRBD1; clone_size: many; v_call: TRBV11-1; cdr3_aa: CASSLAKTGLNTEAFF; cdr3_nt: TGTGCCAGCAGCTTAGCCAAGACAGGGCTGAACACTGAAGCTTTCTTT
j_call: TRBJ1-2; d_call: .; clone_size: many; v_call: TRBV7-9; cdr3_aa: CASSFQSRYGYTF; cdr3_nt: TGTGCCAGCAGCTTCCAGTCACGGTATGGCTACACCTTC
j_call: TRBJ2-7; d_call: .; clone_size: many; v_call: TRBV20-1; cdr3_aa: CSARLGSHEQYF; cdr3_nt: TGCAGTGCTAGGCTCGGCTCCCACGAGCAGTACTTC
j_call: TRBJ2-7; d_call: .; clone_size: few; v_call: TRBV12-3/TRBV12-4; cdr3_aa: CASRPGGVSEQYF; cdr3_nt: TGTGCCAGCAGACCAGGGGGGGTCTCCGAGCAGTACTTC